In its sample, the clone carrying this T cell receptor (beta chain) was seen many times. Its antigen is not identified. Combining iRepertoire HTBI primers with Arm-PCR of CDR3 regions, the authors built TCR beta libraries. One entry per CDR3 protein, called by TCRdb with MiXCR from the multiplex PCR reads. The repertoire holds about 470,000 distinct CDR3 sequences, with 20% to 25% as singletons. The CDR3 covers 16 residues. In germline, CDR1 is DFQATT, CDR2 SNEGSKA (reference sequence). With 3 bases clipped from V and 7 bases from J, the junction kept 12 bases outside the gene matches. Time point in this sample: persistent/refractory GD, antithyroid drugs over 5 years with positive TRAb. RNA isolated from PBMCs was used to make the TCR library. Doctors identified Graves' disease using the American Thyroid Association guidelines. This sample was included in a study of regulatory T cells in long-lasting Graves disease. Overall study context: Over-5-year antithyroid drug use with positive TSH receptor antibodies defined persistent Graves' disease in the study. Notes on the study in general: Possibly, accuracy suffered from the small sample size. Tissue studied was limited to peripheral blood, excluding thyroid tissue.

The TCR comes from a female donor with Graves disease. The chain employs TRBV20-1 and TRBJ2-2; 9 positions match TRBD1. This material consisted of peripheral blood mononuclear cells (PBMCs), taken when the disease was refractory, from a patient treated with antithyroid drugs. Here the CDR3 reads CSASDIDRGFVGELFF. The CDR3 coding sequence is TGCAGTGCTAGCGATATAGACAGGGGGTTTGTCGGGGAGCTGTTTTTT.